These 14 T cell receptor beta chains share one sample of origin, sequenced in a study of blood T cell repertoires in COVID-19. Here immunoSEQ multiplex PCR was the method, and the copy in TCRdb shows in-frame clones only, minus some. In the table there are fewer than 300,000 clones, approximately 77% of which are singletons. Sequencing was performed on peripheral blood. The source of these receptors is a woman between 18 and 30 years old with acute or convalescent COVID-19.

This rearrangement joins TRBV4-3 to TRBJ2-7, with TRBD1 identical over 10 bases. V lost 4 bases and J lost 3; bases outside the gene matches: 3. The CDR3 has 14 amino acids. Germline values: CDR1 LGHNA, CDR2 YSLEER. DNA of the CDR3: TGCGCCAGCAGCCTGGACAGGGGGGACTACGAGCAGTACTTC. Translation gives CASSLDRGDYEQYF.

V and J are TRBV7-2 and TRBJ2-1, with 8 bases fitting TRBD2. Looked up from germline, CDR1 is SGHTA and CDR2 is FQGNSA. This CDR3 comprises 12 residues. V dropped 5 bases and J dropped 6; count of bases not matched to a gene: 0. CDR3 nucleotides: TGTGCCAGCAGCCGGGGGGGCAATGAGCAGTTCTTC. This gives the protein CASSRGGNEQFF.

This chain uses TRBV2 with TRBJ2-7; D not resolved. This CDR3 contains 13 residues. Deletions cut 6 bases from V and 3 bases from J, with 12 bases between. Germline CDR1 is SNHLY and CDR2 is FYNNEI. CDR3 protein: CASRGPFGYEQYF. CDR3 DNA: TGTGCCAGCAGGGGCCCCTTCGGCTACGAGCAGTACTTC.

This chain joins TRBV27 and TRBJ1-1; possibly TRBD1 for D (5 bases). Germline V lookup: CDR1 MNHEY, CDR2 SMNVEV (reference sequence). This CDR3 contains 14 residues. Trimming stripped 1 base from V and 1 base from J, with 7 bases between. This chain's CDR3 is CASSLWGPNTEAFF. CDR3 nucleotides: TGTGCCAGCAGTTTATGGGGCCCGAACACTGAAGCTTTCTTT.

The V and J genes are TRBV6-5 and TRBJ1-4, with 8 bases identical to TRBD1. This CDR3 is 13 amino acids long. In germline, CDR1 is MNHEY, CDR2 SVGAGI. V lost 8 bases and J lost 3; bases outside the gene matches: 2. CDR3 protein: CASRDRPNEKLFF. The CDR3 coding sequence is TGTGCCAGCCGGGACAGGCCTAATGAAAAACTGTTTTTT.

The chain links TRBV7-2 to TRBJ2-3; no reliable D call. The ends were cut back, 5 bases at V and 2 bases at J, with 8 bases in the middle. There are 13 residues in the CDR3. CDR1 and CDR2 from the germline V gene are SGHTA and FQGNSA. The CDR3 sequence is CASSDWSTDTQYF. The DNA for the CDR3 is TGTGCCAGCAGCGACTGGTCCACAGATACGCAGTATTTT.

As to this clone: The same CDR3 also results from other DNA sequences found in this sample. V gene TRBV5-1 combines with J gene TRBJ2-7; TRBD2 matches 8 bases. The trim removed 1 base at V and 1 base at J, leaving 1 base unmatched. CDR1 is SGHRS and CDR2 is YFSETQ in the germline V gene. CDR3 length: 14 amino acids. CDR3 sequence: CASSLTSGSYEQYF. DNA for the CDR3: TGCGCCAGCAGCTTGACTAGCGGATCCTACGAGCAGTACTTC.

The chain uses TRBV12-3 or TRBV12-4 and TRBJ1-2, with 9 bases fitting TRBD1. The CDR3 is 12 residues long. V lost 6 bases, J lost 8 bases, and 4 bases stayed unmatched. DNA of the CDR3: TGTGCCAGCAGCCGGACAGGGGACGGCTACACCTTC. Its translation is CASSRTGDGYTF.

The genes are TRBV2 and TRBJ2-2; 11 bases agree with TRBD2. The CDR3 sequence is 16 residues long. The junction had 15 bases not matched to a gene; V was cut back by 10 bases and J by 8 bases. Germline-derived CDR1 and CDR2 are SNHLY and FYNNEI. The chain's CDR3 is CATQSRLAGLGGELFF. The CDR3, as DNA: TGTGCCACCCAATCGCGACTAGCGGGGCTAGGGGGGGAGCTGTTTTTT.

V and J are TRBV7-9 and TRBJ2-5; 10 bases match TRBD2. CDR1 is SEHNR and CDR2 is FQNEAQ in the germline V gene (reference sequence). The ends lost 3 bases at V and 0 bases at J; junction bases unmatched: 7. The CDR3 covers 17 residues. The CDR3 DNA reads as TGTGCCAGCAGCTTCATAGCGGGAGGCGATTACCAAGAGACCCAGTACTTC. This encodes CASSFIAGGDYQETQYF.

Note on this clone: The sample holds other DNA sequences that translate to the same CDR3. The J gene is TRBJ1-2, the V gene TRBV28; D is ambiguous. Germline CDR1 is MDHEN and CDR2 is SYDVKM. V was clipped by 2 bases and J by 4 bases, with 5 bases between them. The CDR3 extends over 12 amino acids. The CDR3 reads CASSLMSYGYTF. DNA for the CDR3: TGTGCCAGCAGTTTAATGAGCTATGGCTACACCTTC.

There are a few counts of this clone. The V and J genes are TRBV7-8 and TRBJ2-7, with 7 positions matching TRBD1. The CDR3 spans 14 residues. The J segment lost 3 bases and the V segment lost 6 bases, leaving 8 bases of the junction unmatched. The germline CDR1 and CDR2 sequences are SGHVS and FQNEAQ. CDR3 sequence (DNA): TGTGCCAGCAGTCGACAGGGTAGTGTCTACGAGCAGTACTTC. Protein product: CASSRQGSVYEQYF. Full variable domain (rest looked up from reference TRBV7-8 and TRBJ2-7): GAGVSQSPRYKVAKRGQDVALRCDPISGHVSLFWYQQALGQGPEFLTYFQNEAQLDKSGLPSDRFFAERPEGSVSTLKIQRTQQEDSAVYLCASSRQGSVYEQYFGPGTRLTVT.

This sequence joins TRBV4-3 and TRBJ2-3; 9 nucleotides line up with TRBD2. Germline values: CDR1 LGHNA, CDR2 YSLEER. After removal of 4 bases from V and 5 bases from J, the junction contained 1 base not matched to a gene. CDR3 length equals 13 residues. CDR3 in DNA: TGCGCCAGCAGCCCTAGCGGGAAAGATACGCAGTATTTT. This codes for CASSPSGKDTQYF.

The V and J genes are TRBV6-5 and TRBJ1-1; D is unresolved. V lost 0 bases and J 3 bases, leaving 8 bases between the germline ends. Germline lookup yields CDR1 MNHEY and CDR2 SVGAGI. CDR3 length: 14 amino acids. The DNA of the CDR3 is TGTGCCAGCAGTTACTCGGCGGGTTACACTGAAGCTTTCTTT. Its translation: CASSYSAGYTEAFF.